Following are 22 T cell receptor beta chains from one sample sequenced in a study of blood T cell repertoires in COVID-19. Assay used: immunoSEQ multiplex PCR; TCRdb lists only in-frame clones, some missing. In the table there are around 150,000 clones, around 80% of which are singletons. Sequencing used peripheral blood. The source of these receptors is a man between 60 and 75 years old who had recovered from COVID-19.

This chain joins TRBV9 and TRBJ2-7; D might be TRBD2 (5 bases). V was clipped by 0 bases and J by 2 bases, with 15 bases between them. The CDR3 covers 16 residues. Germline V gene sequence: CDR1 SGDLS, CDR2 YYNGEE. The CDR3 DNA reads TGTGCCAGCAGCGTAGCAGCCAGCGGCATCACCTACGAGCAGTACTTC. Translated: CASSVAASGITYEQYF.

The genes are TRBV18 and TRBJ2-5, with D possibly being TRBD1 (5 bases). The CDR3 runs 14 residues. The V end lost 5 bases, the J end lost 1 base, and 11 bases lay between the germline ends. Germline CDR1 reads KGHSH; CDR2 reads LQKENI. The CDR3: CASSTGHSQETQYF. CDR3 nucleotide sequence: TGTGCCAGCTCAACTGGACACTCCCAAGAGACCCAGTACTTC.

The rearrangement links TRBV15 to TRBJ2-3; D is unclear. The germline V gene has CDR1 LNHNV and CDR2 YYDKDF (reference sequence). The CDR3 contains 13 residues. V lost 0 bases and J 6 bases, leaving 7 bases between the germline ends. The CDR3 spells CATSRDFRDTQYF. For the CDR3, the DNA is TGTGCCACCAGCAGAGATTTCCGGGATACGCAGTATTTT.

The chain links TRBV11-2 to TRBJ1-1; the match to TRBD1 covers 9 bases. V was pared by 6 bases and J by 1 base, with 6 bases of the junction left unmatched. This CDR3 is built from 15 residues. Germline assignment: CDR1 SGHAT and CDR2 FQNNGV. The CDR3 protein is CASRTLDRGNTEAFF. For the CDR3, the DNA is TGTGCCAGCAGGACCTTGGACAGGGGGAACACTGAAGCTTTCTTT.

On this clone: The sample holds other DNA sequences that translate to the same CDR3. The chain combines TRBV5-1 with TRBJ1-1; 8 bases line up with TRBD1. The length of the CDR3 is 14 residues. Germline lookup yields CDR1 SGHRS and CDR2 YFSETQ. With 3 bases clipped from V and 1 base from J, the junction kept 2 bases outside the gene matches. This chain's CDR3 is CASSSGQGNTEAFF. CDR3 coding DNA: TGCGCCAGCAGCTCAGGACAGGGGAACACTGAAGCTTTCTTT. Full variable domain (outside the CDR3, taken from reference TRBV5-1 and TRBJ1-1): KAGVTQTPRYLIKTRGQQVTLSCSPISGHRSVSWYQQTPGQGLQFLFEYFSETQRNKGNFPGRFSGRQFSNSRSEMNVSTLELGDSALYLCASSSGQGNTEAFFGQGTRLTVV.

This chain's CDR3 is CASSLEASGEETQYF. CDR3 coding DNA: TGTGCCAGCAGCTTGGAGGCTAGCGGGGAAGAGACCCAGTACTTC. The chain recombines TRBV5-4 with TRBJ2-5; 9 bases are shared with TRBD2. Per the germline V gene, CDR1 is SGHNT and CDR2 is YYREEE (reference sequence). V dropped 0 bases and J dropped 3; count of bases not matched to a gene: 3. The CDR3 runs 15 residues.

J is TRBJ2-1 and V is TRBV5-6; 7 nucleotides align to TRBD2. The V gene end was trimmed by 0 bases and the J gene end by 7 bases; junction bases not matched to a gene: 7. Germline assignment: CDR1 SGHDT and CDR2 YYEEEE. The CDR3 loop spans 15 amino acids. The CDR3 region is CASSLVAGQINEQFF. The CDR3 DNA is TGTGCCAGCAGCTTGGTAGCGGGTCAAATAAATGAGCAGTTCTTC. The variable domain in full, with the rest retrieved from reference TRBV5-6 and TRBJ2-1, is DAGVTQSPTHLIKTRGQQVTLRCSPKSGHDTVSWYQQALGQGPQFIFQYYEEEERQRGNFPDRFSGHQFPNYSSELNVNALLLGDSALYLCASSLVAGQINEQFFGPGTRLTVL.

This clone was counted a few times. The gene calls are TRBV9 and TRBJ1-1; D not certain. The CDR3 consists of 14 residues. V lost 4 bases, J lost 0 bases, and 10 bases lay in between. The germline V gene encodes CDR1 SGDLS and CDR2 YYNGEE. This CDR3 reads CASSLGEMNTEAFF. CDR3 in DNA: TGTGCCAGCAGCCTCGGGGAGATGAACACTGAAGCTTTCTTT.

The gene calls are TRBV4-2 and TRBJ1-2, with 9 positions matching TRBD1. V dropped 4 bases and J dropped 0; count of bases not matched to a gene: 9. CDR3 length equals 17 residues. Germline V CDR1 and CDR2: LGHNA, YNFKEQ. This chain's CDR3 is CASSPPGQGPTNYGYTF. CDR3 bases: TGTGCCAGCAGCCCCCCGGGACAGGGCCCCACTAACTATGGCTACACCTTC.

This clone appeared once. The genes are TRBV9 and TRBJ2-2; 12 bases fit TRBD2. Trimming cost V 4 bases and J 1 base; bases outside gene matches: 8. Per the germline V gene, CDR1 is SGDLS and CDR2 is YYNGEE. The CDR3 has 18 residues. The CDR3 sequence is CASSKRLAGVMNTGELFF. The CDR3 DNA reads as TGTGCCAGCAGCAAGAGACTAGCGGGGGTGATGAACACCGGGGAGCTGTTTTTT.

This clone was seen only a few times. The chain employs TRBV7-3 and TRBJ1-1; 9 positions agree with TRBD1. V shed 4 bases and J 4 bases; nucleotides not matched to a gene: 4. CDR1 and CDR2 from the germline V gene are SGHTA and FQGTGA. The CDR3 runs 14 residues. In DNA form, the CDR3 reads TGTGCCAGCAGCTCCGGGACAGGGAGCACTGAAGCTTTCTTT. Protein sequence: CASSSGTGSTEAFF.

The chain combines TRBV15 with TRBJ1-2, with D possibly being TRBD1 (6 bases). This CDR3 comprises 12 residues. The germline gives CDR1 LNHNV, CDR2 YYDKDF (reference sequence). Trimming left V 5 bases short and J 8 bases short, with 12 bases between. This CDR3 is CATSFQGRGYTF. The CDR3 DNA reads TGTGCCACCAGCTTTCAGGGGCGAGGCTACACCTTC.

The genes are TRBV5-1 and TRBJ2-2; tentative D call: TRBD1 (5 bases). CDR3 length: 15 residues. V shed 4 bases and J shed 0 bases, with 10 bases lying between them. Germline V gives CDR1 SGHRS, CDR2 YFSETQ. The chain's CDR3 is CASSRDRPNTGELFF. The CDR3 region has the DNA TGCGCCAGCAGCCGCGACAGACCGAACACCGGGGAGCTGTTTTTT.

In this sample, this clone turned up a few times. V is TRBV7-3 and J is TRBJ2-5; D gene uncertain. The CDR3 is 13 amino acids. The V and J ends lost 2 bases and 7 bases respectively, with 11 bases between them. Germline V gene data show CDR1 as SGHTA and CDR2 as FQGTGA. Here the CDR3 DNA reads TGTGCCAGCAGCTTAGGCCCCACCGCGACCCAGTACTTC. It encodes CASSLGPTATQYF.

The rearrangement uses TRBV6-1 and TRBJ1-1, with TRBD1 as a possible D gene (5 bases). V was shortened by 2 bases and J by 0 bases, with 13 bases between the two germline ends. CDR1 MNHNS and CDR2 SASEGT come from the germline V gene. The CDR3 is 16 residues long. The CDR3 region is CASSERTLRLNTEAFF. The CDR3 DNA is TGTGCCAGCAGTGAACGGACATTAAGGTTGAACACTGAAGCTTTCTTT.

CDR3 in amino acids: CASSYSGLLYTF. As DNA, the CDR3 is TGTGCCAGCAGTTACTCGGGGCTGCTCTACACCTTC. The chain recombines TRBV6-5 with TRBJ1-2; tentatively, D is TRBD1 (5 bases). The germline gives CDR1 MNHEY, CDR2 SVGAGI. Trimming took off 0 bases at V and 10 bases at J, with 9 bases between the two ends. This CDR3 contains 12 residues.

The chain combines TRBV30 with TRBJ2-1; TRBD1 matches at 8 bases. V was clipped by 4 bases and J by 7 bases; unmatched bases: 12. The CDR3 totals 15 residues. Germline V lookup: CDR1 GTSNPN, CDR2 SVGIG (reference sequence). CDR3 in amino acids: CAWTRGQGASNEQFF. DNA of the CDR3: TGTGCCTGGACACGTGGGCAGGGGGCGAGTAATGAGCAGTTCTTC.

This clone was picked up a small number of times. This chain uses TRBV6-1 with TRBJ1-4; D uncertain. Germline-derived CDR1 and CDR2 are MNHNS and SASEGT. The CDR3 consists of 13 residues. V was trimmed by 1 base and J by 14 bases, leaving 14 bases between them. CDR3 DNA sequence: TGTGCCAGCAGTGAAGTATACACCCAGTATCTGTTTTTT. Protein sequence: CASSEVYTQYLFF.

This clone appeared a few times. The rearrangement links TRBV28 to TRBJ2-1, with 7 bases fitting TRBD1. The CDR3 runs to 15 residues. V lost 6 bases to trimming and J lost 1 base; unmatched junction nucleotides: 6. The V gene's germline CDR1 is MDHEN and CDR2 SYDVKM. The CDR3 here is CASSPTGNSYNEQFF. DNA of the CDR3: TGTGCCAGCAGCCCGACAGGGAATTCCTACAATGAGCAGTTCTTC.

The chain employs TRBV7-2 and TRBJ2-7; 8 nucleotides match TRBD1. The germline gives CDR1 SGHTA, CDR2 FQGNSA. V lost 5 bases and J lost 1; bases outside the gene matches: 7. The CDR3 is 15 amino acids. The CDR3 is CASSLPDRGSYEQYF. The CDR3 bases are TGTGCCAGCAGCCTACCTGACAGGGGATCCTACGAGCAGTACTTC.

The gene calls are TRBV5-1 and TRBJ2-6, with D tentatively TRBD2 (5 bases). Germline V gene data show CDR1 as SGHRS and CDR2 as YFSETQ. V was clipped by 4 bases and J by 0 bases, with 17 bases between them. The length of the CDR3 is 18 residues. CDR3 sequence reads: CASSPMGGPSSGANVLTF. The DNA of the CDR3 is TGCGCCAGCAGCCCCATGGGCGGGCCTAGCTCTGGGGCCAACGTCCTGACTTTC.

V is TRBV28 and J is TRBJ2-1; 10 nucleotides line up with TRBD2. Unmatched junction bases numbered 5, after V lost 4 bases and J lost 8 bases. The CDR3 runs 14 residues. CDR1 and CDR2 from the germline V gene are MDHEN and SYDVKM. This CDR3 is CASSSTSGWDEQFF. In DNA form, the CDR3 reads TGTGCCAGCAGTTCGACTAGCGGGTGGGATGAGCAGTTCTTC.